This T cell receptor beta chain was sequenced during a study of T cells in Graves' hyperthyroidism and ophthalmopathy. This clonotype was picked up a small number of times. Amplification of TCR beta CDR3 regions used RNA as the template. A set of HTBI primers served as the primers for a first-round RT-PCR of the TCR CDR3. From the multiplex PCR reads, TCRdb called clonotypes with MiXCR, one entry per CDR3 protein. The sample has under 400,000 distinct CDR3 sequences; approximately 13% are singletons. The sequence was collected from a woman aged 55-70 years with Graves' hyperthyroidism. The specimen sequenced was blood.

The CDR3 is CASSYSLAGGPNEQFF. In nucleotides, the CDR3 is TGTGCCAGCAGTTACTCACTAGCGGGAGGGCCAAATGAGCAGTTCTTC. The V call is TRBV6-5, the J call TRBJ2-1, with 13 bases matching TRBD2. The germline V gene has CDR1 MNHEY and CDR2 SVGAGI. V shed 0 bases, J shed 7 bases, and the junction held 3 bases outside the gene matches. CDR3 length equals 16 residues.